The clone carrying this T cell receptor (beta chain) was recorded a few times. Antigen specificity is unknown. These data belong to a study of T cell repertoires in cytomegalovirus infection. Background on the study: It was the public TCR beta signatures that indicated both CMV infection and matching HLA type.

The germline V gene encodes CDR1 MRHNA and CDR2 SNTAGT. The length of the CDR3 is 16 residues. J gave up 8 bases and V 0 bases, and 7 bases lay outside the gene matches. TCRdb called the reads again in MiXCR, with one record for every CDR3 protein. The table has about 900,000 distinct CDR3 sequences, 30% to 40% seen once. This sequence joins TRBV6-4 and TRBJ1-6; TRBD1 aligns across 7 bases. The sequences come from cultured CD8+ T cells from PBMCs, collected from culture after CMV antigen stimulation. The source is a human donor in good health (CMV status not recorded). Some clones in this sample may be carry-over from other donors' samples. The chain's CDR3 is CASSDSAGGYDSPLHF. The CDR3 DNA reads as TGTGCCAGCAGTGACTCGGCAGGGGGATATGATTCACCCCTCCACTTT.